This T cell receptor beta chain is drawn from a study of T cell changes during pregnancy in multiple sclerosis. TCRdb's table, derived via immunoSEQ multiplex PCR, lists solely in-frame clones and lacks some. The table lists fewer than 90,000 clones, around 94% of them singletons, with around 1.7% in the top ten. Germline CDR1 and CDR2: LNHDA and SQIVND (reference sequence). The V segment lost 7 bases and the J segment 4 bases; nucleotides outside the gene matches: 12. CDR3 size: 16 residues. The material sequenced was peripheral blood, taken after pregnancy. This clonotype originated in a female donor in good health, enrolled as a control in a pregnancy study. The V and J genes are TRBV19 and TRBJ1-4; 7 positions match TRBD1. CDR3 DNA: TGTGCCAGTACCACCCCACACACAGGGGTTAATGAAAAACTGTTTTTT. Encoded protein: CASTTPHTGVNEKLFF.